A selection of T cell receptor beta chains follows, all from one sample in a study of blood T cell repertoires in COVID-19. Produced via immunoSEQ multiplex PCR; TCRdb's table is partial and in-frame only. The table lists tens of thousands of clones, 65% to 80% of them singletons. The specimen was peripheral blood. These receptors came from a human donor in a cohort sampled during active COVID-19. CDR3s leave out the opening cysteine and the closing phenylalanine or tryptophan.

J | V | CDR3
TRBJ2-7 | TRBV28 | ASRPGGVQGYEQY
TRBJ2-2 | TRBV3-1/TRBV3-2 | ASSQDGQPGELF
TRBJ2-1 | TRBV7-9 | ASSLGLAGGHEQF
TRBJ1-1 | TRBV19 | ASSQGSLIQLNTEAF
TRBJ1-1 | TRBV21-1 | ASSTSGGPGTEAF
TRBJ1-4 | TRBV16 | ASSQAYRSTNEKLF
TRBJ1-2 | TRBV6-5 | ASRVGLYGYT
TRBJ2-3 | TRBV27 | ASSFLAGHTDTQY
TRBJ2-7 | TRBV10-3 | AISESFGEDYEQY
TRBJ2-1 | TRBV4-1 | ASSPITVGSSYNEQF
TRBJ2-5 | TRBV5-6 | ASSLGGRRETQY
TRBJ1-6 | TRBV6-1 | ASSEDPSGSPLH
TRBJ1-1 | TRBV5-1 | ASRSDTGTGTEAF
TRBJ1-5 | TRBV6-5 | ASSSHRGGNQPQH
TRBJ2-3 | TRBV27 | SSSLWDPGTSGRVGTDTQY
TRBJ2-7 | TRBV6-5 | ASSPQGAVSYEQY
TRBJ1-2 | TRBV4-3 | ASSHRQAAYGYT
TRBJ2-1 | TRBV5-1 | ASSLPLADRNEQF
TRBJ2-7 | TRBV7-8 | ASSSQRGAYEQY
TRBJ2-7 | TRBV5-8 | ASSFGQGDYEQY
TRBJ1-2 | TRBV2 | ASSDRQGARGYT
TRBJ2-1 | TRBV24-1 | ATAGQGARVEQF
TRBJ2-3 | TRBV19 | ASSMGSGPTDTQY
TRBJ2-4 | TRBV2 | ASSETRGFQKRGPKNIQY
TRBJ2-3 | TRBV6-6 | ASRSAGTSGRDTQY
TRBJ2-3 | TRBV2 | ASSLIGGPDTQY
TRBJ2-7 | TRBV2 | ASSGLNEQY
TRBJ2-5 | TRBV7-2 | ASSLVVSGGETQY
TRBJ2-1 | TRBV28 | ASTTVGGRAGNEQF
TRBJ2-5 | TRBV11-2 | ASSLMWPQETQY